This T cell receptor (beta chain) derives from a study of T cell responses to AZD1222 COVID-19 vaccine (dated by TCRdb to about 2021). Regarding the complete study: TCR sequencing was performed for over 230 trial participants, of whom about 200 were given two doses of AZD1222 and approximately 25 were given two doses of MenACWY control vaccine. Trial participants were enrolled by age into 18-55, 56-69 and 70-plus year subgroups, with approximately 160, 26 and 62 TCR-sequenced participants respectively.

Unmatched junction bases come to 14, with V trimmed by 6 bases and J by 10 bases. The CDR3, from cysteine to phenylalanine, totals 15 residues. The kept DNA is CDR3 alone, 45 bases in frame from the first base. CDR1 is given as MNHEY and CDR2 as SVGAGI, both from the germline V gene. Comments on this clone: The antigen it recognizes is unknown. Base quality data are lacking; no much larger clone is found one base away.

According to the study, the label for this sample's time point signals: about 28 days (+/-7) after the second vaccine dose. The treatment or condition label corresponds to: meningococcal conjugate vaccine given as trial control. Samples from vaccinated people were obtained from the UK trials COV001 and COV002, which included a single-blind randomized controlled phase 2/3 trial of AZD1222 (ChAdOx1 nCoV-19) in healthy adults. For TCRbeta chain sequencing, PBMC samples were collected from trial participants at day 0 and at day 28 after the second dose. The research as a whole found: The 56-69-year group was small, and its depth increase did not reach significance, likely because of low power. After two AZD1222 doses, spike-specific TCR breadth and depth were significantly higher than at day 0 and than in MenACWY recipients. Epitopes outside the regions mutated in the B.1.351 and B.1.1.7 variants were reportedly recognized by nearly half of the unique spike-specific TCRs. CD4 TCRs associated with the vaccine covered the entire spike protein, and the dominant responses were in regions 160-218 and 743-854. Most participants were white British and females outnumbered males, and the authors suggested that clonal diversity may have been underestimated. No day 14 peak-response samples were available, so repertoires were characterized only after the peak T cell response. Conclusions about previously exposed vaccinees are limited because only six or seven AZD1222 recipients were SARS-CoV-2 seropositive at baseline.

The CDR3 regions of human TCRbeta chains were subjected to immunosequencing. The source study handled its data this way. Repertoire TCRs were matched against a reference library of SARS-CoV-2-specific TCRs generated with the MIRA antigen-specificity platform. Breadth was defined as the fraction of unique TCRs that were SARS-CoV-2-associated. Depth was defined as the fraction of total T cells that were SARS-CoV-2-associated. Using the MIRA data, every spike-specific TCR was mapped to the spike region that the TCR reacted to and assigned to either a CD4 or a CD8 class. Log10-transformed breadth and depth values were compared by one-way ANOVA with Sidak's multiple comparisons tests. TCRdb carries this immuneACCESS record with in-frame sequences only. Its versions omit some clonotypes, under half of them owing to an unresolved V gene in the studies checked, with the rest unexplained. The V and J calls and clone size were taken over from that table, and D and trimming were inferred from the DNA. Present in this sample are 150,000 to 200,000 clones, roughly nine tenths of which were seen just once. The top ten hold 3.5% to 4% of the sample.

The source is an adult who received the MenACWY meningococcal vaccine as a control. The starting material was peripheral blood, obtained 28 days after the second dose of the MenACWY control vaccine. The sequence links TRBV6-5 to TRBJ2-1, and TRBD2 aligns with 8 junction nucleotides. The DNA sequence is given as TGTGCCAGCAGCGCCCGGGCGAGCGGGGGAGGGGAGCAGTTCTTC. This translates into CASSARASGGGEQFF.